A selection of T cell receptor beta chains follows, all from one sample in a study of vaccination and CD4 T cells after COVID-19. TCRdb re-derived calls from the PCR reads in MiXCR, one entry per CDR3 protein. The data contain around 18,000 distinct CDR3 sequences, less than 50% of them singletons. Antigen specificity for these receptors is unknown. Sequencing input: CD4+ T cells from blood, cultured in vitro. The source is a human donor who had recovered from COVID-19. Both conserved end residues are part of each CDR3. Each record gives: D gene, J gene, V gene, clone size, CDR3 protein, CDR3 DNA. A D gene is named only where the DNA matches it firmly. Expanded clones get a size class; other rows say once, few or many, or leave the size out.

TRBD1	TRBJ2-4	TRBV7-8	few	CASSPGQGLAKNIQYF	TGTGCCAGCAGCCCCGGACAGGGCTTAGCCAAAAACATTCAGTACTTC
.	TRBJ1-1	TRBV2	few	CASSEDWNTEAFF	TGTGCCAGCAGTGAAGATTGGAACACTGAAGCTTTCTTT
TRBD1	TRBJ1-2	TRBV12-3/TRBV12-4	few	CASSFRDRGFGYTF	TGTGCCAGCAGTTTCCGGGACAGGGGGTTTGGCTACACCTTC
.	TRBJ1-5	TRBV12-3/TRBV12-4	few	CASSFSWGNQPQHF	TGTGCCAGCAGTTTCAGCTGGGGCAATCAGCCCCAGCATTTT
.	TRBJ1-6	TRBV5-1	.	CASSALQGGGNSPLHF	TGCGCCAGCAGCGCCCTCCAGGGTGGCGGTAATTCACCCCTCCACTTT
TRBD1	TRBJ1-1	TRBV7-3	few	CASSPQGGDPEAFF	TGTGCCAGCAGCCCTCAGGGGGGTGATCCTGAAGCTTTCTTT
TRBD2	TRBJ2-1	TRBV2	few	CASKGLASSYNEQFF	TGTGCCAGCAAAGGACTAGCGAGCTCCTACAATGAGCAGTTCTTC
.	TRBJ1-5	TRBV28	.	CASSWANQPQHF	TGTGCCAGCAGTTGGGCAAATCAGCCCCAGCATTTT
.	TRBJ2-1	TRBV24-1	few	CATSDLRREQFF	TGTGCCACCAGTGATCTCCGTCGCGAGCAGTTCTTC
TRBD2	TRBJ2-7	TRBV28	.	CASSSWTSGRQSYEQYF	TGTGCCAGCAGTTCTTGGACTAGCGGGAGGCAATCCTACGAGCAGTACTTC
.	TRBJ2-2	TRBV7-9	once	CASLEGTNTGELFF	TGTGCCAGCTTAGAAGGGACAAACACCGGGGAGCTGTTTTTT
TRBD1	TRBJ2-7	TRBV20-1	large	CSAAGTDNYEQYF	TGCAGTGCCGCCGGGACAGACAATTACGAGCAGTACTTC
TRBD2	TRBJ2-7	TRBV24-1	.	CATSDQTGTSVHEQYF	TGTGCCACCAGTGATCAAACCGGGACTAGCGTACACGAGCAGTACTTC
.	TRBJ1-3	TRBV7-9	.	CASEPGPARNTIYF	TGTGCCAGCGAACCAGGTCCCGCTAGGAACACCATATATTTT
.	TRBJ2-3	TRBV7-2	.	CASSLVRSTDTQYF	TGTGCCAGCAGCTTGGTCAGGAGCACAGATACGCAGTATTTT
TRBD2	TRBJ2-2	TRBV6-2/TRBV6-3	few	CASRTGTRDTGELFF	TGTGCCAGCAGGACCGGGACTAGAGACACCGGGGAGCTGTTTTTT
.	TRBJ1-6	TRBV20-1	few	CSAEGRGYSPLHF	TGCAGTGCCGAGGGGAGGGGTTATTCACCCCTCCACTTT
TRBD1	TRBJ1-4	TRBV20-1	few	CSATGQGANEKLFF	TGCAGTGCAACGGGACAGGGGGCGAATGAAAAACTGTTTTTT
TRBD1	TRBJ1-2	TRBV28	.	CASSFPFGDRGGYTF	TGTGCCAGCAGTTTCCCCTTTGGTGACAGGGGAGGCTACACCTTC
TRBD2	TRBJ2-5	TRBV20-1	.	CSAGGGETQYF	TGCAGTGCCGGCGGGGGGGAGACCCAGTACTTC
TRBD2	TRBJ2-1	TRBV20-1	few	CSARPSSGSYNEQFF	TGCAGTGCTAGACCATCTAGCGGCTCCTACAATGAGCAGTTCTTC
TRBD1	TRBJ2-7	TRBV14	.	CASSQGDRVSEQYF	TGTGCCAGCAGCCAAGGAGACAGGGTATCCGAGCAGTACTTC
TRBD2	TRBJ2-7	TRBV7-8	.	CASSLGTSGRGIWAYEQYF	TGTGCCAGCAGCCTCGGGACTAGCGGGAGAGGAATTTGGGCCTACGAGCAGTACTTC